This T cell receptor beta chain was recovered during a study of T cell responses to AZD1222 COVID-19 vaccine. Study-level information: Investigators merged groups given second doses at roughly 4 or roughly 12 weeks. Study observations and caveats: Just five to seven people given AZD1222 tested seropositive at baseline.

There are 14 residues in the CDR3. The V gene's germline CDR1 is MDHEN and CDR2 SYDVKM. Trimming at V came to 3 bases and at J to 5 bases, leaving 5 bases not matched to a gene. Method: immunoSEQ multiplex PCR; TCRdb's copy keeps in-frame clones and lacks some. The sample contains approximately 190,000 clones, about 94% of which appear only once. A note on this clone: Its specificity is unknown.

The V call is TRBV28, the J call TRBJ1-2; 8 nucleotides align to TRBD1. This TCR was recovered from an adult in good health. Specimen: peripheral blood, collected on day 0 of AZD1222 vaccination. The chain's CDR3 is CASSFTDRVYGYTF. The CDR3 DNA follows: TGTGCCAGCAGTTTCACGGACAGGGTGTATGGCTACACCTTC.